These 28 T cell receptor beta chains originate from one sample sequenced in a study of T-cell reconstitution after alpha-beta-depleted transplantation in children. Preparing the TCRbeta library involved the use of unique molecular identifiers. Each CDR3 protein is one row after TCRdb ran MiXCR on the PCR reads. Of some 500,000 distinct CDR3 sequences listed, approximately 16% were seen once; the top ten hold over 3%. This material consisted of PBMCs from the stem cell graft donor, taken from the stem cell graft. These receptors originate from a human donor who donated a stem cell graft to a child with acute lymphoblastic leukemia.

The genes are TRBV12-3 or TRBV12-4 and TRBJ2-6; D ambiguous. The CDR3 totals 14 residues. Trimming pared 3 bases from V and 0 bases from J, leaving 3 bases between. The CDR3 loop reads CASSLASGANVLTF. CDR3 DNA sequence: TGTGCCAGCAGTTTGGCCTCTGGGGCCAACGTCCTGACTTTC.

This chain links TRBV12-3 or TRBV12-4 with TRBJ1-1, with D hard to call. The CDR3 is 14 amino acids. Between the trimmed V and J ends, which lost 3 bases and 1 base, there was a span of 9 bases. CDR3 amino acids: CASSFGAGNTEAFF. CDR3 DNA: TGTGCCAGCAGTTTTGGTGCGGGGAACACTGAAGCTTTCTTT.

This clonotype came up a few times. The genes are TRBV20-1 and TRBJ1-5; D not resolved. This CDR3 is built from 17 residues. V was trimmed by 2 bases and J by 2 bases, leaving 19 bases between them. The germline V gene has CDR1 DFQATT and CDR2 SNEGSKA (reference sequence). Written as DNA, the CDR3 is TGCAGTGCTAGATTCTCCGGACGGGATTGGGGCAATCAGCCCCAGCATTTT. This translates into CSARFSGRDWGNQPQHF.

A few counts support this clonotype. The chain recombines TRBV20-1 with TRBJ2-3, with a weak D call TRBD2 (5 bases). The CDR3 is 13 residues long. Trimming removed 5 bases at V and 3 bases at J, with 12 bases between. Germline-derived CDR1 and CDR2 are DFQATT and SNEGSKA (reference sequence). The CDR3 nucleotides are TGCAGTGCTGCCGGGATTACTACAGATACGCAGTATTTT. Encoded protein: CSAAGITTDTQYF.

DNA of the CDR3: TGTGCCAGCAGTCCTCAGCGGGGGACCTACAATGAGCAGTTCTTC. This sequence encodes CASSPQRGTYNEQFF. The rearrangement links TRBV12-3 or TRBV12-4 to TRBJ2-1; 8 nucleotides match TRBD2. Unmatched junction bases numbered 5, after V lost 5 bases and J lost 2 bases. This CDR3 has 15 residues.

The sample holds a few counts of this clonotype. The CDR3 loop is CAISGLVSYNEQFF. As DNA, the CDR3 is TGTGCCATCAGTGGACTAGTCTCCTACAATGAGCAGTTCTTC. The V gene is TRBV10-3, the J gene TRBJ2-1, with D possibly being TRBD2 (6 bases). Germline assignment: CDR1 ENHRY and CDR2 SYGVKD. Trimming took off 4 bases at V and 0 bases at J, with 7 bases between the two ends. The CDR3 covers 14 residues.

This clonotype has only a few counts. The V and J genes are TRBV5-1 and TRBJ1-4, with D tentatively TRBD1 (6 bases). CDR3 length: 15 amino acids. Trimming left V 1 base short and J 4 bases short, with 11 bases between. The V gene's germline CDR1 is SGHRS and CDR2 YFSETQ. The CDR3 sequence is CASSLSRGLNEKLFF. CDR3 DNA: TGCGCCAGCAGCTTGTCCCGGGGGCTTAATGAAAAACTGTTTTTT. The full variable domain, its missing parts supplied by reference TRBV5-1 and TRBJ1-4, is KAGVTQTPRYLIKTRGQQVTLSCSPISGHRSVSWYQQTPGQGLQFLFEYFSETQRNKGNFPGRFSGRQFSNSRSEMNVSTLELGDSALYLCASSLSRGLNEKLFFGSGTQLSVL.

The CDR3 DNA reads TGCGCCAGCAGACCGGTAGCGGGAGTTAAAGATACGCAGTATTTT. Protein: CASRPVAGVKDTQYF. V usage is TRBV5-1 and J usage is TRBJ2-3, with TRBD2 matching over 9 bases. Unmatched junction bases numbered 9, after V lost 5 bases and J lost 5 bases. The germline V gene has CDR1 SGHRS and CDR2 YFSETQ. CDR3 length equals 15 residues.

CDR3 loop: CASSLAGDVATEAFF. The CDR3 region has the DNA TGTGCCAGCAGCTTAGCGGGGGACGTGGCCACTGAAGCTTTCTTT. V gene TRBV11-2 combines with J gene TRBJ1-1; possibly TRBD1 for D (5 bases). Per germline, CDR1 SGHAT and CDR2 FQNNGV. V was shortened by 1 base and J by 4 bases, with 13 bases between the two germline ends. CDR3 length equals 15 residues.

This clonotype was seen at least ten times. In nucleotides, the CDR3 is TGCGCCAGCAGCCCGACTAGTTCCTCCTACAATGAGCAGTTCTTC. It encodes CASSPTSSSYNEQFF. This chain uses TRBV5-1 with TRBJ2-1; D is possibly TRBD2 (6 bases). This CDR3 contains 15 residues. V was trimmed by 4 bases and J by 0 bases, leaving 11 bases between them. Germline V CDR1 and CDR2: SGHRS, YFSETQ. Combining the CDR3 with reference TRBV5-1 and TRBJ2-1 gives the whole variable domain KAGVTQTPRYLIKTRGQQVTLSCSPISGHRSVSWYQQTPGQGLQFLFEYFSETQRNKGNFPGRFSGRQFSNSRSEMNVSTLELGDSALYLCASSPTSSSYNEQFFGPGTRLTVL.

This clonotype came up a few times. This chain links TRBV29-1 with TRBJ1-1, with D maybe TRBD1 (6 bases). CDR1 is SQVTM and CDR2 is ANQGSEA in the germline V gene. The CDR3 totals 15 residues. V was trimmed by 0 bases and J by 5 bases, leaving 16 bases between them. The CDR3 spells CSVEDVGGRSTEAFF. The CDR3 DNA is TGCAGCGTTGAAGATGTAGGGGGGCGGAGTACTGAAGCTTTCTTT.

The rearrangement joins TRBV7-9 to TRBJ2-1; D unclear. V lost 5 bases and J 6 bases, leaving 14 bases between the germline ends. The germline V gene has CDR1 SEHNR and CDR2 FQNEAQ (reference sequence). The CDR3 totals 14 residues. CDR3: CASSLTGPSNEQFF. CDR3 nucleotide sequence: TGTGCCAGCAGCCTAACCGGACCTAGCAATGAGCAGTTCTTC.

V and J are TRBV11-2 and TRBJ1-5; D might be TRBD1 (5 bases). V shed 1 base and J shed 5 bases, with 9 bases lying between them. Per germline, CDR1 SGHAT and CDR2 FQNNGV. This CDR3 spans 14 amino acids. In nucleotides, the CDR3 is TGTGCCAGCAGCTTAGGAGGGGAACATCAGCCCCAGCATTTT. Protein sequence: CASSLGGEHQPQHF. The variable domain in full, with the rest retrieved from reference TRBV11-2 and TRBJ1-5, is EAGVAQSPRYKIIEKRQSVAFWCNPISGHATLYWYQQILGQGPKLLIQFQNNGVVDDSQLPKDRFSAERLKGVDSTLKIQPAKLEDSAVYLCASSLGGEHQPQHFGDGTRLSIL.

The chain is built from TRBV25-1 and TRBJ2-7; D is undetermined. The CDR3 is 12 amino acids. Germline CDR1 is MGHDK and CDR2 is SYGVNS. Trimming left V 2 bases short and J 3 bases short, with 5 bases between. The CDR3 DNA reads TGTGCCAGCAGTGAAGGCGTCTACGAGCAGTACTTC. Translation gives CASSEGVYEQYF.

The rearrangement uses TRBV5-1 and TRBJ2-1; D unresolved. The length of the CDR3 is 11 residues. Germline V gene data show CDR1 as SGHRS and CDR2 as YFSETQ. V lost 7 bases, J lost 9 bases, and 11 bases lay in between. CDR3 residues: CASRTSAEQFF. Here the CDR3 DNA reads TGCGCCAGCCGAACCTCAGCTGAGCAGTTCTTC.

The table lists this clonotype with a few counts. The gene calls are TRBV7-8 and TRBJ2-5, with D hard to call. Between the trimmed V and J ends, which lost 6 bases and 2 bases, there was a span of 16 bases. The germline CDR1 and CDR2 sequences are SGHVS and FQNEAQ. This CDR3 comprises 15 residues. The CDR3 nucleotides read TGTGCCAGCAGGCCACCCTTAAGGGAACAAGAGACCCAGTACTTC. Protein sequence: CASRPPLREQETQYF.

The gene calls are TRBV18 and TRBJ2-1; D is possibly TRBD1 (6 bases). With 0 bases removed from V and 9 bases from J, the gap between germline ends came to 15 bases. The V gene's germline CDR1 is KGHSH and CDR2 LQKENI. The CDR3 has 15 amino acids. The CDR3 DNA follows: TGTGCCAGCTCACCACCGATCGGACAGCCGAGTGAGCAGTTCTTC. As protein: CASSPPIGQPSEQFF.

This clonotype came up a few times. The V and J genes are TRBV27 and TRBJ1-5; no clear D. This CDR3 comprises 14 residues. V was clipped by 3 bases and J by 6 bases, with 12 bases between them. Germline values: CDR1 MNHEY, CDR2 SMNVEV (reference sequence). In DNA form, the CDR3 reads TGTGCCAGCAGTTTCAACCCGGGGAGTCAGCCCCAGCATTTT. Translation gives CASSFNPGSQPQHF.

This clonotype turned up a few times. The gene calls are TRBV27 and TRBJ1-6; 9 nucleotides agree with TRBD1. The CDR3 is made up of 15 amino acids. J lost 9 bases, V lost 2 bases, and 5 bases had no gene match. Germline values: CDR1 MNHEY, CDR2 SMNVEV (reference sequence). This chain's CDR3 is CASSLAGQGASPLHF. The CDR3 nucleotides read TGTGCCAGCAGTTTAGCGGGACAGGGTGCTTCACCCCTCCACTTT.

This chain uses TRBV6-2 or TRBV6-3 with TRBJ2-1, with a possible D match to TRBD2 (6 bases). The germline V gene encodes CDR1 MNHEY and CDR2 SVGEGT. Trimming pared 8 bases from V and 12 bases from J, leaving 17 bases between. The CDR3 extends over 12 amino acids. CDR3 in DNA: TGTGCCAGCCGTAGCGGATCGCCTCGGCAGTTCTTC. It translates to CASRSGSPRQFF.

This clonotype was observed a few times. V and J are TRBV7-9 and TRBJ2-1, with 11 nucleotides matching TRBD2. V lost 5 bases and J lost 3; bases outside the gene matches: 6. Germline-derived CDR1 and CDR2 are SEHNR and FQNEAQ (reference sequence). This CDR3 is 16 amino acids long. CDR3 sequence: CASSQLAGGNYNEQFF. CDR3 nucleotide sequence: TGTGCCAGCAGCCAATTAGCGGGGGGGAACTACAATGAGCAGTTCTTC.

This clonotype turned up a few times. The chain is built from TRBV7-9 and TRBJ1-3; D not resolved. V lost 5 bases and J 0 bases, leaving 14 bases between the germline ends. Germline CDR1 is SEHNR and CDR2 is FQNEAQ (reference sequence). This CDR3 spans 16 amino acids. The CDR3 here is CASSPLLSASGNTIYF. In DNA, the CDR3 is TGTGCCAGCAGCCCCCTACTCTCCGCCTCTGGAAACACCATATATTTT.

This clonotype was seen more than once but under ten times. The chain employs TRBV5-1 and TRBJ1-1; TRBD1 is a possible D gene (5 bases). The CDR3 has 12 amino acids. Germline V CDR1 and CDR2: SGHRS, YFSETQ. Trimming took 6 bases from V and 4 from J, leaving 10 bases between them. The CDR3 nucleotides are TGCGCCAGCACGAGGGGAGGCACTGAAGCTTTCTTT. Residues: CASTRGGTEAFF.

This clonotype was seen only a few times. The rearrangement links TRBV10-3 to TRBJ1-1; D uncertain. Trimming took off 10 bases at V and 10 bases at J, with 19 bases between the two ends. Germline loops: CDR1 ENHRY, CDR2 SYGVKD. The CDR3 runs 12 residues. CDR3 bases: TGTGCCACCGGGGAATCGGGTCGCGGAGCTTTCTTT. As protein: CATGESGRGAFF.

This clonotype has only a few counts. The chain links TRBV4-1 to TRBJ2-5; D assignment may be TRBD1 or TRBD2 (5 bases each). The germline CDR1 and CDR2 sequences are MGHRA and YSYEKL. V was clipped by 0 bases and J by 1 base, with 21 bases between them. The CDR3 sequence is 19 residues long. DNA for the CDR3: TGCGCCAGCAGCCAAGATTGGGGGTTTACTAGGGGCTTCCAAGAGACCCAGTACTTC. Translated, it gives CASSQDWGFTRGFQETQYF.

This clonotype was counted a few times. The rearrangement joins TRBV6-1 to TRBJ1-2; D not certain. Deletions cut 5 bases from V and 8 bases from J, with 24 bases between. CDR3 length equals 16 residues. Germline CDR1 reads MNHNS; CDR2 reads SASEGT. The chain's CDR3 is CASSRRQLDVEGGYTF. The DNA for the CDR3 is TGTGCCAGCAGTCGAAGACAATTGGACGTAGAGGGCGGCTACACCTTC.

This clonotype was detected only a few times. The chain employs TRBV18 and TRBJ1-2; 8 bases fit TRBD1. Germline V CDR1 and CDR2: KGHSH, LQKENI. The CDR3 spans 12 residues. The ends lost 2 bases at V and 10 bases at J; junction bases unmatched: 3. The CDR3 sequence is CASSPGQGVYTF. Written as DNA, the CDR3 is TGTGCCAGCTCACCAGGACAGGGCGTCTACACCTTC.

This chain uses TRBV6-5 with TRBJ2-5, with 7 bases identical to TRBD2. The CDR3 is made up of 19 amino acids. Germline values: CDR1 MNHEY, CDR2 SVGAGI. The V gene end was trimmed by 2 bases and the J gene end by 4 bases; junction bases not matched to a gene: 19. CDR3 region: CASSYKVARVGGPRETQYF. Here the CDR3 DNA reads TGTGCCAGCAGTTACAAAGTCGCACGAGTGGGAGGGCCGAGAGAGACCCAGTACTTC.